Following are 2 T cell receptor beta chains from one sample sequenced in a study of blood T cell repertoires in COVID-19. Only in-frame clones appear in the TCRdb table, and some are missing; sequencing was by immunoSEQ multiplex PCR. The table records roughly 100,000 clones, roughly 80% of them present only once. Sequencing was performed on peripheral blood. These receptors all stem from a man between 65 and 79 years old with active or convalescent COVID-19.

Here the CDR3 reads CASSLRGYGYTF. The CDR3 DNA sequence: TGTGCCAGCAGTCTCCGGGGCTATGGCTACACCTTC. V gene TRBV12-3 or TRBV12-4 combines with J gene TRBJ1-2; D is uncertain. The CDR3 contains 12 residues. The V gene lost 5 bases and the J gene lost 4 bases, with 8 bases spanning the gap.

The chain couples TRBV10-1 to TRBJ2-2; 10 bases align to TRBD1. This CDR3 has 18 residues. Germline V gene lookup returns CDR1 WNHNN and CDR2 SYGVQD (reference sequence). V lost 2 bases to trimming and J lost 7 bases; unmatched junction nucleotides: 13. The CDR3 loop is CASSEGRQGARIGGELFF. CDR3 DNA sequence: TGCGCCAGCAGTGAGGGGAGACAGGGGGCGAGAATCGGCGGGGAGCTGTTTTTT.